This T cell receptor (beta chain) is from a study of blood T cell repertoires in COVID-19. Study summary: PBMCs, B-cell-depleted T cells, or T cells were the source of the cDNA or gDNA that made up the material.

In the source study's methods: Amplification from reference gene primers served as the basis for estimated nucleated cell counts. Assay: immunoSEQ multiplex PCR; the TCRdb copy retains only in-frame clones and omits some. The DNA gave D and trimming, while V, J and clone size come from that table. The data hold some 150,000 clones, with approximately 80% observed a single time. V lost 7 bases to trimming and J lost 0 bases, with 10 bases between them. CDR1 is LGHDT and CDR2 is YNNKEL in the germline V gene (reference sequence). The CDR3 sequence is 14 residues long. The receptor was derived from a woman aged 50 to 60 with acute or convalescent COVID-19. This chain joins TRBV3-1 (or the pseudogene TRBV3-2) and TRBJ1-3, with D unresolved. The sequencing input was peripheral blood. CDR3 sequence reads: CASTRAGSGNTIYF. The CDR3 DNA sequence: TGTGCCAGCACCCGAGCTGGCTCTGGAAACACCATATATTTT.